A single sample is the source of the 9 T cell receptor beta chains below, sequenced in a study of a mutant IDH1 vaccine in newly diagnosed glioma. The time point: week 47, end of study. Each vaccine dose was 300 ug of mutant IDH1 20-mer peptide, with topical imiquimod. These TCRs are of unknown antigen specificity. TCRdb keeps only in-frame clones here, not all; method: immunoSEQ multiplex PCR. The sample consists of tens of thousands of clones, approximately 76% of them appearing once. Here the sequenced sample was PBMCs, taken from a glioma patient whose treatment included an IDH1 peptide vaccine. The receptors shown here come from a woman between 35 and 50 years old with glioma. Some clones in this sample may be carry-over from other donors' samples.

The chain uses TRBV13 and TRBJ2-5, with D uncertain. Germline loops: CDR1 PRHDT, CDR2 FYEKMQ (reference sequence). The CDR3 totals 12 residues. V shed 3 bases and J shed 2 bases, with 4 bases lying between them. The CDR3 DNA follows: TGTGCCAGCAGCTTTTCACAAGAGACCCAGTACTTC. Encoded protein: CASSFSQETQYF.

A few counts support this clone. This rearrangement joins TRBV6-5 to TRBJ1-1; 8 bases align to TRBD1. V shed 6 bases and J 5 bases; nucleotides not matched to a gene: 11. CDR1 MNHEY and CDR2 SVGAGI come from the germline V gene. There are 15 residues in the CDR3. This CDR3 is CASRGAWTGWTEAFF. CDR3 DNA: TGTGCCAGCAGAGGCGCTTGGACAGGGTGGACTGAAGCTTTCTTT.

The sample holds one count of this clone. The gene calls are TRBV2 and TRBJ2-7; 7 bases are a match to TRBD1. Per germline, CDR1 SNHLY and CDR2 FYNNEI. With V trimmed by 7 bases and J by 2 bases, 5 bases remained unmatched. The CDR3 covers 13 residues. CDR3 sequence: CASNGQDTYEQYF. CDR3 bases: TGTGCCAGCAATGGACAGGATACCTACGAGCAGTACTTC.

A single count supports this clone. The rearrangement links TRBV7-3 to TRBJ2-3, with D unresolved. The CDR3 has 15 residues. The germline V gene encodes CDR1 SGHTA and CDR2 FQGTGA. Deletions cut 5 bases from V and 3 bases from J, with 15 bases between. The CDR3 DNA sequence: TGTGCCAGCAGCCCTATAGGCGGTAGAACAGATACGCAGTATTTT. Translated: CASSPIGGRTDTQYF.

This clone has more than one count but fewer than ten. Here the CDR3 reads CASSLGPVYGYTF. The CDR3 DNA reads as TGTGCCAGCAGCTTAGGGCCTGTCTATGGCTACACCTTC. The V and J genes are TRBV7-9 and TRBJ1-2; no definite D call. The CDR3 length is 13 residues. Germline CDR1 reads SEHNR; CDR2 reads FQNEAQ (reference sequence). Trimming took 1 base from V and 4 from J, leaving 7 bases between them.

The genes are TRBV2 and TRBJ2-3, with D possibly being TRBD1 (6 bases). Trimming pared 10 bases from V and 10 bases from J, leaving 21 bases between. CDR1 and CDR2 from the germline V gene are SNHLY and FYNNEI. CDR3 length equals 13 residues. Written as DNA, the CDR3 is TGTGCCAACTGGACAGTTGAAAACTCTCCGCAGTATTTT. Translating gives CANWTVENSPQYF.

This clone was seen a single time. This rearrangement joins TRBV11-2 to TRBJ1-2; D remains ambiguous. The V gene's germline CDR1 is SGHAT and CDR2 FQNNGV. The CDR3 extends over 12 amino acids. Trimming cost V 5 bases and J 8 bases, with 12 bases left between them. The CDR3 bases are TGTGCCAGCAGCATAGGGAGGAGAGGCTACACCTTC. Amino acid sequence: CASSIGRRGYTF. The full variable domain, rest sourced from reference TRBV11-2 and TRBJ1-2, is EAGVAQSPRYKIIEKRQSVAFWCNPISGHATLYWYQQILGQGPKLLIQFQNNGVVDDSQLPKDRFSAERLKGVDSTLKIQPAKLEDSAVYLCASSIGRRGYTFGSGTRLTVV.

The genes are TRBV4-1 and TRBJ1-3; D ambiguous. Per germline, CDR1 MGHRA and CDR2 YSYEKL. CDR3 size: 16 residues. Trimming shortened V by 1 base and J by 0 bases, and 10 bases separated the two germline ends. In DNA, the CDR3 is TGCGCCAGCAGCCAAGTCGAGACCGGCTCTGGAAACACCATATATTTT. It encodes CASSQVETGSGNTIYF.

The chain uses TRBV7-8 and TRBJ1-1; D is perhaps TRBD1 (5 bases). The V and J ends lost 5 bases and 7 bases respectively, with 11 bases between them. CDR3 length: 12 residues. Germline CDR1 and CDR2: SGHVS and FQNEAQ. CDR3 loop: CASSKQDHEAFF. The CDR3 DNA follows: TGTGCCAGCAGCAAACAGGACCATGAAGCTTTCTTT.